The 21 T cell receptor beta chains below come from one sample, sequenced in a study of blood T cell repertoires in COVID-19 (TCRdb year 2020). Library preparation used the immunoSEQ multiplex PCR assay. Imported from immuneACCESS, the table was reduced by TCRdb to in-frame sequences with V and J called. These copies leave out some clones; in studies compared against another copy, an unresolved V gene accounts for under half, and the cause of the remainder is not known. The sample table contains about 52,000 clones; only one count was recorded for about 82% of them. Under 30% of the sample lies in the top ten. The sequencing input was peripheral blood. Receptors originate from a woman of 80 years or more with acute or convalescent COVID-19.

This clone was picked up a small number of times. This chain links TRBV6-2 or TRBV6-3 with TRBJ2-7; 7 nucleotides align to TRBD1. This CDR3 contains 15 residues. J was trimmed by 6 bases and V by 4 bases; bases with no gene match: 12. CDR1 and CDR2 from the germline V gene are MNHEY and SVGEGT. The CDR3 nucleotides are TGTGCCAGCAGTTTATCATGGACCACAGGGGCCGAGCAGTACTTC. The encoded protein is CASSLSWTTGAEQYF.

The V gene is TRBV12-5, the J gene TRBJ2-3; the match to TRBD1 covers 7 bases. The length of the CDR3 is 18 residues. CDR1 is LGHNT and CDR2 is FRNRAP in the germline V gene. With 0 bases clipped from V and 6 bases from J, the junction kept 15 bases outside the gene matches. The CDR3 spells CASGLVRDRAIKGDTQYF. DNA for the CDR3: TGTGCTAGTGGTTTGGTACGTGACAGGGCCATTAAGGGCGATACGCAGTATTTT.

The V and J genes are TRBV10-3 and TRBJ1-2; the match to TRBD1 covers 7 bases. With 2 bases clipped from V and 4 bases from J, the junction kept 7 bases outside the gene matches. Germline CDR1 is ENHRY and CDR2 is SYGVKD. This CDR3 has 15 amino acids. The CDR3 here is CAISELTGSLYGYTF. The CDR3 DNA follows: TGTGCCATCAGTGAGCTGACAGGGTCCCTCTATGGCTACACCTTC.

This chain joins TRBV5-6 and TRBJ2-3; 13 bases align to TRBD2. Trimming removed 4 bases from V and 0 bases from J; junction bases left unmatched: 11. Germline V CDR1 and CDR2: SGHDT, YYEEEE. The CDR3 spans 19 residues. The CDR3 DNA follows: TGTGCCAGCAGCAAAAACCCGACTAGCGGGAGGCTGAGCACAGATACGCAGTATTTT. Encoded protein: CASSKNPTSGRLSTDTQYF.

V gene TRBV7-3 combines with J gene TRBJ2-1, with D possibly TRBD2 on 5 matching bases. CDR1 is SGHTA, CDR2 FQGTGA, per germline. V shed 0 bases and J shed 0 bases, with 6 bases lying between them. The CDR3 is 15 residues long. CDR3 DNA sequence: TGTGCCAGCAGCTTAACGGGGAGCTCCTACAATGAGCAGTTCTTC. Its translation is CASSLTGSSYNEQFF.

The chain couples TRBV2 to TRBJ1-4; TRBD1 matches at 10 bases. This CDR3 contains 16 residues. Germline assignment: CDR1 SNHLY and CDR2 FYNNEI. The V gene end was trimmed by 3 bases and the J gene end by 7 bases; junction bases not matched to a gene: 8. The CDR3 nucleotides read TGTGCCAGCAGTGATGGAAGGACAGGGGGAGGTGAAAAACTGTTTTTT. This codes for CASSDGRTGGGEKLFF.

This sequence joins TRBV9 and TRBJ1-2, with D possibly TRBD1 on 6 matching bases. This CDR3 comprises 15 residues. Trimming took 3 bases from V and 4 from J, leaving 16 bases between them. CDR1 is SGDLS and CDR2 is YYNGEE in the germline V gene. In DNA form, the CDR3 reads TGTGCCAGCAGCGGAGGGACAACTTCGGGCTATGGCTACACCTTC. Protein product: CASSGGTTSGYGYTF.

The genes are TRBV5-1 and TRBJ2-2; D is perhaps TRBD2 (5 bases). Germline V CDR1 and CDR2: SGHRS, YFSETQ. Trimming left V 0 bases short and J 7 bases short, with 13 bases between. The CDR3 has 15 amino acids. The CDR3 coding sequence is TGCGCCAGCAGCTTGGTAGAGGGAATCAGCGGGGAGCTGTTTTTT. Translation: CASSLVEGISGELFF.

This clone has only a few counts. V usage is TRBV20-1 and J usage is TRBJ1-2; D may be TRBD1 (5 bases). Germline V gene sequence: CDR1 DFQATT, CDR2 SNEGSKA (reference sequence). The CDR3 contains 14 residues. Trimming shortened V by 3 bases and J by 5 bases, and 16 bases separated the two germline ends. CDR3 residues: CSASRQGPLYGYTF. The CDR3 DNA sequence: TGCAGTGCTAGTCGGCAGGGTCCCCTTTATGGCTACACCTTC.

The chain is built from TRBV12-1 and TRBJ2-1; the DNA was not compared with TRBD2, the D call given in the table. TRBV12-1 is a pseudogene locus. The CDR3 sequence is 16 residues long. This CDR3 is CASSFRRGGLFNEQFF. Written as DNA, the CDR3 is TGTGCCAGCAGCTTTCGCCGGGGGGGCTTGTTCAATGAGCAGTTCTTC.

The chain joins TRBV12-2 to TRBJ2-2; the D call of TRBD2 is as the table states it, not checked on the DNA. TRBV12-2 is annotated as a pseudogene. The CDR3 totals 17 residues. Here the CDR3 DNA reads TGTGCAAGTCGCTTAGTTGGGGGTAGCGGGAGAGCCGGGGAGCTGTTTTTT. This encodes CASRLVGGSGRAGELFF.

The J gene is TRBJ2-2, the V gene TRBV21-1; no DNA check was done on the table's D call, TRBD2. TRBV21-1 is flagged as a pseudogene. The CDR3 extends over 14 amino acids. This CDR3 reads CASSKVATTGELFF. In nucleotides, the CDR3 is TGTGCCAGCAGCAAAGTAGCCACTACCGGGGAGCTGTTTTTT.

The CDR3 DNA follows: TGTGCCATCGGCGGCAGTCAGCCCCAGCATTTT. It translates to CAIGGSQPQHF. The rearrangement links TRBV10-3 to TRBJ1-5; D remains unclear. The germline V gene has CDR1 ENHRY and CDR2 SYGVKD. This CDR3 region has 11 residues. Trimming cost V 8 bases and J 6 bases, with 8 bases left between them.

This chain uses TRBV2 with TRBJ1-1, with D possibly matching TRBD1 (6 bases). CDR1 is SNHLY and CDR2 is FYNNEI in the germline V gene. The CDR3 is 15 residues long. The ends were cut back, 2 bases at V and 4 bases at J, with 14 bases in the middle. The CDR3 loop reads CASSERGAWGTEAFF. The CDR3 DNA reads TGTGCCAGCAGTGAACGGGGGGCTTGGGGCACTGAAGCTTTCTTT.

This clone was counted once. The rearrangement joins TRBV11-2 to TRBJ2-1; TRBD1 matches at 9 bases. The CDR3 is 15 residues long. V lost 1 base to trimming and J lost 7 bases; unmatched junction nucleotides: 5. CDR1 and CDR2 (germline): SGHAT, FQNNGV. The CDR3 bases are TGTGCCAGCAGCTTAGGGGACAGGGTTCAAAATGAGCAGTTCTTC. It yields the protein CASSLGDRVQNEQFF. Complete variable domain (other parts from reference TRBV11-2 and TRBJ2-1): EAGVAQSPRYKIIEKRQSVAFWCNPISGHATLYWYQQILGQGPKLLIQFQNNGVVDDSQLPKDRFSAERLKGVDSTLKIQPAKLEDSAVYLCASSLGDRVQNEQFFGPGTRLTVL.

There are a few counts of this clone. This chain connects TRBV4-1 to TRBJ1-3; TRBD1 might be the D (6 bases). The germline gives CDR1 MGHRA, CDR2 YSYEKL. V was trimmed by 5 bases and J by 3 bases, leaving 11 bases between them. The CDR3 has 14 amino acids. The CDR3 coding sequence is TGCGCCAGCAGCAGACAGGAATTTGGAAACACCATATATTTT. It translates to CASSRQEFGNTIYF.

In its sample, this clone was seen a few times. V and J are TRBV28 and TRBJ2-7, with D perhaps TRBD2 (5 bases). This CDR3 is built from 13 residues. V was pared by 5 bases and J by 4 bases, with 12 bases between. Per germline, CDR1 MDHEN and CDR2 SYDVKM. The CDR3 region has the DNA TGTGCCAGCAGTCCAGGAGGAAGGTACGAGCAGTACTTC. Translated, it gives CASSPGGRYEQYF.

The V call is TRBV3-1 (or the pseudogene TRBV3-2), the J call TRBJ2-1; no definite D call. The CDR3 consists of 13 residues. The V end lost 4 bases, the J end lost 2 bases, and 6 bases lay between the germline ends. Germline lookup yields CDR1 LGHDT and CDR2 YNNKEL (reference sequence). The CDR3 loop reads CASSRYTYNEQFF. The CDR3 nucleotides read TGTGCCAGCAGCCGGTACACCTACAATGAGCAGTTCTTC.

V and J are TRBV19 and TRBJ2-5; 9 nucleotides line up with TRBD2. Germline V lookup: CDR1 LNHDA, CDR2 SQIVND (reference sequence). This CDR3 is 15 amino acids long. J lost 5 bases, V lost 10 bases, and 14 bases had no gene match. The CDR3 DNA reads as TGTGCCACCATACCTAGCGGGACCTCCCGGGAGACCCAGTACTTC. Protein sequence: CATIPSGTSRETQYF. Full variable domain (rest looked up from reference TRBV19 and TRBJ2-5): DGGITQSPKYLFRKEGQNVTLSCEQNLNHDAMYWYRQDPGQGLRLIYYSQIVNDFQKGDIAEGYSVSREKKESFPLTVTSAQKNPTAFYLCATIPSGTSRETQYFGPGTRLLVL.

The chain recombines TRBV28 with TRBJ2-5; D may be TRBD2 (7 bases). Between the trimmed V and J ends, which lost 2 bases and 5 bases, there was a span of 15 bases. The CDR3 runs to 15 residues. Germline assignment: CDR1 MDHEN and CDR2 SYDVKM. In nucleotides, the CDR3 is TGTGCCAGCAGTTTAGCCAGGGGTAGCGGGGAGACCCAGTACTTC. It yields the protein CASSLARGSGETQYF.

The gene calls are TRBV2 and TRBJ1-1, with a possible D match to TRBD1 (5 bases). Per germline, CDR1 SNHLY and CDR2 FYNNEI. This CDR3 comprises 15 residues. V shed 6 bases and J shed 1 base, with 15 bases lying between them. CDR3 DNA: TGTGCCAGCAGCAAGAAGGGAACAGGGAACACTGAAGCTTTCTTT. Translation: CASSKKGTGNTEAFF.